This record concerns one T cell receptor beta chain sequence. In the original processing: Nucleated cell number was recorded as an estimate derived from reference gene primer amplification. Profiled with immunoSEQ multiplex PCR; TCRdb holds only in-frame clones, not every one. V, J and clone size derive from that table, while D and trimming were established from the DNA sequence. This sample has some 200,000 clones, with around four fifths found just once. The CDR3 runs 15 residues. Germline lookup yields CDR1 SGHTA and CDR2 FQGNSA. Germline trimming cut 5 bases from V and 1 base from J; bases unmatched to any gene: 4. This record comes from a study of blood T cell repertoires in COVID-19. Whole-study context: The United States, Italy and Spain supplied acute and convalescent COVID-19 samples. PBMCs, B-cell-depleted T cells, or T cells were the source of the cDNA or gDNA that made up the material.

The sequencing input was peripheral blood. The V gene is TRBV7-2, the J gene TRBJ1-3; TRBD1 agrees at 8 bases. The TCR sequence derives from a man aged 25 to 40 with active or convalescent COVID-19. The DNA for the CDR3 is TGTGCCAGCAGCCTCGGGACAGGATCTGGAAACACCATATATTTT. It encodes CASSLGTGSGNTIYF.